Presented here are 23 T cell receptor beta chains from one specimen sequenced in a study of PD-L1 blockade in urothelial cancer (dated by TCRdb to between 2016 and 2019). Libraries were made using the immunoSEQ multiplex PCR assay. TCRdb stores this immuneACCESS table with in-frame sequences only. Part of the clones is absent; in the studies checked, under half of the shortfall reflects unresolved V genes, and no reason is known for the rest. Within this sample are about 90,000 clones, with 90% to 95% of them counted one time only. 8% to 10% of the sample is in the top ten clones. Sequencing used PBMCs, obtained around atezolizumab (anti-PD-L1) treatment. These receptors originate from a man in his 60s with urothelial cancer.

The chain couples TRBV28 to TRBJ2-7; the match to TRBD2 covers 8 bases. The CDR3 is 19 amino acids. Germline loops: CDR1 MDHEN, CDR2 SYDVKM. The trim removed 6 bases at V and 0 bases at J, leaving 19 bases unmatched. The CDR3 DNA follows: TGTGCCAGCAGGAAACCGGGGGGGTTCCTCCCCCAGAGCTCCTACGAGCAGTACTTC. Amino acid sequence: CASRKPGGFLPQSSYEQYF.

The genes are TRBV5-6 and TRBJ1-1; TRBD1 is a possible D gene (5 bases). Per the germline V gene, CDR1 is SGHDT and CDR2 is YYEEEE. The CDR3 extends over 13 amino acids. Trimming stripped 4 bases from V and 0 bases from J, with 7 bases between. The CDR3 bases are TGTGCCAGCAGCGCGACAGTGAACACTGAAGCTTTCTTT. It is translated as CASSATVNTEAFF.

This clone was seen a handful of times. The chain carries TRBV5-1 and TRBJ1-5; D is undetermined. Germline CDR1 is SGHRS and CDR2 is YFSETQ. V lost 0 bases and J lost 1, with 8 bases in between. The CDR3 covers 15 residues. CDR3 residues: CASSLGGGSNQPQHF. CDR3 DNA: TGCGCCAGCAGCTTGGGGGGAGGGAGCAATCAGCCCCAGCATTTT.

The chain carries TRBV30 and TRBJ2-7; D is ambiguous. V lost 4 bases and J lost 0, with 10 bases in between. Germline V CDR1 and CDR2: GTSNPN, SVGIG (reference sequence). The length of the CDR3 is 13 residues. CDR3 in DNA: TGTGCCTGGAAACAGTCGTTCTCCTACGAGCAGTACTTC. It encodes CAWKQSFSYEQYF.

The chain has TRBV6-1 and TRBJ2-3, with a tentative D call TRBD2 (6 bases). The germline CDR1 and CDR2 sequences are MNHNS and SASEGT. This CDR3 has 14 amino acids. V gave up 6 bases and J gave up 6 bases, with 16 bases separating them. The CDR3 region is CASRPIVGGDTQYF. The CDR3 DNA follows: TGTGCCAGCAGACCGATCGTTGGGGGGGATACGCAGTATTTT.

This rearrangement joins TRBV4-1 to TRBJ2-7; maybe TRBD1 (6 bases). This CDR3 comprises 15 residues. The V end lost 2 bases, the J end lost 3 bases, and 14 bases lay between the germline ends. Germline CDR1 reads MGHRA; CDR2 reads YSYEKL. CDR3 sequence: CASSQTSRTDYEQYF. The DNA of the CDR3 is TGCGCCAGCAGCCAAACCTCCCGGACAGACTACGAGCAGTACTTC.

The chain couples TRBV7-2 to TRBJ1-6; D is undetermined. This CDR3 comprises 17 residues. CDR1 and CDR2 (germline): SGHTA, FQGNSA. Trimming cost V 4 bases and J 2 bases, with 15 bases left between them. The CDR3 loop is CASSSAWGEAYNSPLHF. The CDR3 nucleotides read TGTGCCAGCAGCTCCGCCTGGGGAGAGGCCTATAATTCACCCCTCCACTTT. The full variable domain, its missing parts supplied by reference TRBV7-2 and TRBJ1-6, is GAGVSQSPSNKVTEKGKDVELRCDPISGHTALYWYRQSLGQGLEFLIYFQGNSAPDKSGLPSDRFSAERTGGSVSTLTIQRTQQEDSAVYLCASSSAWGEAYNSPLHFGNGTRLTVT.

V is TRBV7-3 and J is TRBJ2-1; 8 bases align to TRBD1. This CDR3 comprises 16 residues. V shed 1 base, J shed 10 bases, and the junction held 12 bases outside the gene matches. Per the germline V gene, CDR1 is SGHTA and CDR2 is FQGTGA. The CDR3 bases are TGTGCCAGCAGCTTAATACAGACAGGGGAGAAGGACGAGCAGTTCTTC. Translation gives CASSLIQTGEKDEQFF.

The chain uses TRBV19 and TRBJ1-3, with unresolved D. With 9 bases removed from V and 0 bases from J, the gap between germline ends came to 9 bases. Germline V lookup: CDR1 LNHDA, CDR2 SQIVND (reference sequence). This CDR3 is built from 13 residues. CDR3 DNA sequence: TGTGCCAGCACAGCAATCTCTGGAAACACCATATATTTT. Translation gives CASTAISGNTIYF.

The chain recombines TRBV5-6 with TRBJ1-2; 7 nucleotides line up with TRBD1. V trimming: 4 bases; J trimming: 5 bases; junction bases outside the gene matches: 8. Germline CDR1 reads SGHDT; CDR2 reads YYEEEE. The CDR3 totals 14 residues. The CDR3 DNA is TGTGCCAGCAGCCGCGCCGGGACAGCATATGGCTACACCTTC. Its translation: CASSRAGTAYGYTF.

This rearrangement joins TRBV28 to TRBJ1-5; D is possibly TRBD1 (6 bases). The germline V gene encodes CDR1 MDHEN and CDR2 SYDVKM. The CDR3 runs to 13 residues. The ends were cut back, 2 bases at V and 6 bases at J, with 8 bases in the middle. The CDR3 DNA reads TGTGCCAGCAGTTTACCACAGGGTCAGCCCCAGCATTTT. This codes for CASSLPQGQPQHF.

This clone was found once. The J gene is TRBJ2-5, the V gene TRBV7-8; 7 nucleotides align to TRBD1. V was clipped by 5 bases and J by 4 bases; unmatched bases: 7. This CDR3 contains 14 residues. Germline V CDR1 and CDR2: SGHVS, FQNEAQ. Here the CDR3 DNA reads TGTGCCAGCAGCCGACAGGGAATTCGAGAGACCCAGTACTTC. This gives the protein CASSRQGIRETQYF.

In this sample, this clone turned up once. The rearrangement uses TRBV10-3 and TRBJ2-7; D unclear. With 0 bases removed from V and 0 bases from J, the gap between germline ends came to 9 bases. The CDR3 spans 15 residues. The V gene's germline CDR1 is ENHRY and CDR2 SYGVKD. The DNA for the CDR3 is TGTGCCATCAGTGAGTCCACGGGTAACTCCTACGAGCAGTACTTC. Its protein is CAISESTGNSYEQYF.

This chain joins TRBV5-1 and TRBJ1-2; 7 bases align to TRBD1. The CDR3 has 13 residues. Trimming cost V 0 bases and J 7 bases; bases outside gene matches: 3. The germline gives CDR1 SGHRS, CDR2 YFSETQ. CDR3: CASSLGAGGGYTF. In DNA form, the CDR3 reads TGCGCCAGCAGCTTGGGGGCAGGGGGTGGCTACACCTTC.

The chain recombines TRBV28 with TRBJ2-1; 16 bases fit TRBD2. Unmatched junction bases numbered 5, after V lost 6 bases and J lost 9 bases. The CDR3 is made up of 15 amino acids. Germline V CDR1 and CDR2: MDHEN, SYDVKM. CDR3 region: CASRGGLAGGIEQFF. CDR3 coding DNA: TGTGCCAGCAGGGGGGGACTAGCGGGAGGGATTGAGCAGTTCTTC.

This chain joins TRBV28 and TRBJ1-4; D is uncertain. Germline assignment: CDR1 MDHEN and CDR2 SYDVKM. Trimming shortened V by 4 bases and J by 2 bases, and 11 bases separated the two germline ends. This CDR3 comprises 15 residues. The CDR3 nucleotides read TGTGCCAGCAGTTCTCGGCCGGGGACTAATGAAAAACTGTTTTTT. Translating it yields CASSSRPGTNEKLFF.

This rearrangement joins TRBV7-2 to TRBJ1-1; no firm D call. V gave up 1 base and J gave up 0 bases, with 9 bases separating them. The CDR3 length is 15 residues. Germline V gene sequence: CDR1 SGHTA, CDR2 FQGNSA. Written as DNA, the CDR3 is TGTGCCAGCAGCTTAGGCGGAGTGATGAACACTGAAGCTTTCTTT. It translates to CASSLGGVMNTEAFF.

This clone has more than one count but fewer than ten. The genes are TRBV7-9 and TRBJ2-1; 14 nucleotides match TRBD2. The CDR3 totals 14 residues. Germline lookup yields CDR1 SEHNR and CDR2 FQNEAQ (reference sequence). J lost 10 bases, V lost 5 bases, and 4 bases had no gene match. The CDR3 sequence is CASSPGLAGVEQFF. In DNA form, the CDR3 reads TGTGCCAGCAGCCCGGGACTAGCGGGAGTAGAGCAGTTCTTC.

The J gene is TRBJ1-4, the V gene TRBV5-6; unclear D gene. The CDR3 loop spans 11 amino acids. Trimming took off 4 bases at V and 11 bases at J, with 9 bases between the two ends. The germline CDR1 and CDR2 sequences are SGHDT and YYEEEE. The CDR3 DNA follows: TGTGCCAGCAGCCAGGCAAATAAACTGTTTTTT. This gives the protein CASSQANKLFF.

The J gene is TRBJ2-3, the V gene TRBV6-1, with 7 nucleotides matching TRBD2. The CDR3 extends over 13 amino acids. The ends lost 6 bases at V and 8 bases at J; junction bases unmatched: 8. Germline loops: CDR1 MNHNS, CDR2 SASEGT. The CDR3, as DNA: TGTGCCAGCAGGGGGGGGGTAGCCCCTACGCAGTATTTT. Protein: CASRGGVAPTQYF.

DNA for the CDR3: TGTGCCTGGAGAGGACAGGGCTTGTACGAGCAGTACTTC. This gives the protein CAWRGQGLYEQYF. V and J are TRBV30 and TRBJ2-7; TRBD1 aligns across 8 bases. The CDR3 length is 13 residues. J was trimmed by 4 bases and V by 3 bases; bases with no gene match: 5. CDR1 GTSNPN and CDR2 SVGIG come from the germline V gene (reference sequence).

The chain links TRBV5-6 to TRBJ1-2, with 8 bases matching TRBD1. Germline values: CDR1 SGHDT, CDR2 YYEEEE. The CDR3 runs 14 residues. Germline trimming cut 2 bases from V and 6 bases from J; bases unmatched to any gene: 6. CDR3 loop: CASSLRSRGHGYTF. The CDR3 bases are TGTGCCAGCAGCTTACGGAGCAGGGGGCATGGCTACACCTTC.

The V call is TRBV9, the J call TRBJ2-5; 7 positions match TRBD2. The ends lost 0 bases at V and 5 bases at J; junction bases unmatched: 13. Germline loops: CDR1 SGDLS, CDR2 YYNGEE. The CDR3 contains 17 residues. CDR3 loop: CASSVGRGGSNVETQYF. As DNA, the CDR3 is TGTGCCAGCAGCGTAGGACGAGGCGGGAGCAACGTGGAGACCCAGTACTTC.